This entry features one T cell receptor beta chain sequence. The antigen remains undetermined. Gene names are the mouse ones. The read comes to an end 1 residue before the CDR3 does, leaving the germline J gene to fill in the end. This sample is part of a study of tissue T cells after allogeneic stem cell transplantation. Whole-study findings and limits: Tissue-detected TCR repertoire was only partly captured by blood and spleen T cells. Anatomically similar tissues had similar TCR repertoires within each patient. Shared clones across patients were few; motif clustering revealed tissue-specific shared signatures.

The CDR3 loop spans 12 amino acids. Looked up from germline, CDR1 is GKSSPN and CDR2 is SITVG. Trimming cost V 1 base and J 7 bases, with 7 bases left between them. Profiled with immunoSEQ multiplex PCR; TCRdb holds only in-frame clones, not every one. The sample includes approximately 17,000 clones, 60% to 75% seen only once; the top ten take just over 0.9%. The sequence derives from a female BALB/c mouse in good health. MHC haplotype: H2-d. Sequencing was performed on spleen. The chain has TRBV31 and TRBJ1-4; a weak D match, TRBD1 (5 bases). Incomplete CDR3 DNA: TGTGCCTGGAGTCCGGGGACCGAAAGATTATTT. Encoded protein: CAWSPGTERLF. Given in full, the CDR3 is CAWSPGTERLFF.